The clone carrying this T cell receptor beta chain occurred once. Its antigen is not known. A J-beta primer mix and a sample-barcoded 5' primer were used in a second PCR of roughly 6 to 11 cycles. In TCRdb, the 5' RACE reads were re-called with MiXCR into one record per CDR3 protein. Of around 1,600,000 distinct CDR3 sequences listed, roughly 43% are singletons. The data stem from a study of blood T cells in healthy people across ages. Whole-study context: Per two T cells, about one barcoded beta molecule was captured through template switching.

Study-wide findings and caveats: Both higher diversity and more naive CD4+ cells marked long-lived donors when set against aged donors.

Sample donors were healthy Caucasian individuals that came from Russia, aged roughly 6 to 100. Sequenced sample: blood. This clonotype was obtained from a woman aged 18 to 35 in good health.

DNA for the CDR3: TGTGCCAGCAGGCGACCGGGACGCTATCATTCTAACTATGGCTACACCTTC. Translation gives CASRRPGRYHSNYGYTF. The V call is TRBV12-3 or TRBV12-4, the J call TRBJ1-2; D may be TRBD1 (5 bases). The germline V and J ends were trimmed by 6 bases and 0 bases, with 20 bases remaining between them. The CDR3 extends over 17 amino acids.